A selection of T cell receptor beta chains follows, all from one sample in a study of shared clonotypes between healthy human individuals. Using immunoSEQ multiplex PCR, the repertoire was profiled, and TCRdb retains in-frame clones only, with some absent. The sample carries some 2,400,000 clones, approximately 94% recorded once. Sequencing used naive CD4+ T cells sorted from blood. The receptors were gathered from a man aged 18 to 29 in good health. The CDR3 runs from the conserved cysteine through the conserved F or W. D genes are given only for firm matches. Rows may omit the clone size; those that give it use once, few, many or a size class.

>TRBJ1-6|TRBV6-6|NA|TRBD1
CASSSDIRDSNSPLHF
TGTGCCAGCAGTTCCGATATCCGGGACAGTAATTCACCCCTCCACTTT
>TRBJ2-3|TRBV30|NA|NA
CAWSAGADTQYF
TGTGCCTGGAGTGCAGGGGCAGATACGCAGTATTTT
>TRBJ2-5|TRBV6-1|NA|NA
CASSEGGQRFAETQYF
TGTGCCAGCAGTGAAGGGGGACAACGCTTTGCAGAGACCCAGTACTTC
>TRBJ1-1|TRBV5-1|NA|NA
CASSLVGANTEAFF
TGCGCCAGCAGCTTGGTAGGGGCGAACACTGAAGCTTTCTTT
>TRBJ2-6|TRBV5-1|NA|NA
CASSWQGFSGANVLTF
TGCGCCAGCAGTTGGCAGGGTTTCTCTGGGGCCAACGTCCTGACTTTC
>TRBJ1-6|TRBV7-2|NA|TRBD1
CASSPVVAQGNSPLHF
TGTGCCAGCAGCCCTGTCGTGGCACAGGGGAATTCACCCCTCCACTTT
>TRBJ2-5|TRBV7-2|NA|TRBD1
CASSRQGALQETQYF
TGTGCCAGCAGCCGACAGGGGGCGCTTCAAGAGACCCAGTACTTC
>TRBJ2-7|TRBV11-2|NA|TRBD2
CASQRLAGGPSYEQYF
TGTGCCAGCCAGAGACTAGCGGGGGGTCCATCCTACGAGCAGTACTTC
>TRBJ1-2|TRBV4-3|NA|NA
CASSQDWTYGYTF
TGCGCCAGCAGCCAAGATTGGACGTATGGCTACACCTTC
>TRBJ2-1|TRBV6-5|NA|NA
CASSSLAGKGGNEQFF
TGTGCCAGCAGTTCCTTGGCGGGAAAGGGGGGGAATGAGCAGTTCTTC
>TRBJ1-1|TRBV29-1|NA|NA
CSVGWGLLNTEAFF
TGCAGCGTCGGCTGGGGACTCCTGAACACTGAAGCTTTCTTT
>TRBJ2-3|TRBV7-9|NA|TRBD2
CASSFLAGGPDTQYF
TGTGCCAGCAGCTTTTTGGCGGGGGGGCCAGATACGCAGTATTTT
>TRBJ2-5|TRBV11-2|NA|NA
CASSLNRPPETQYF
TGTGCCAGCAGCTTAAATCGGCCTCCAGAGACCCAGTACTTC
>TRBJ2-3|TRBV10-3|NA|TRBD1
CAAGGTGDNRESTQYF
TGTGCCGCGGGCGGGACAGGGGATAATCGGGAGTCTACGCAGTATTTT
>TRBJ2-5|TRBV18|NA|NA
CASSLTQASQETQYF
TGTGCCAGCTCGCTCACACAGGCGTCCCAAGAGACCCAGTACTTC
>TRBJ2-6|TRBV5-4|NA|TRBD2
CASSGETSGRRGANVLTF
TGTGCCAGCTCCGGAGAAACTAGCGGGAGGCGAGGGGCCAACGTCCTGACTTTC
>TRBJ2-3|TRBV5-1|NA|NA
CASSLGRVFSRVIADTQYF
TGCGCCAGCAGCTTGGGCAGGGTGTTTTCTCGGGTGATTGCAGATACGCAGTATTTT
>TRBJ2-1|TRBV2|NA|NA
CASSPGGVSYNEQFF
TGTGCCAGCAGTCCGGGGGGCGTCTCCTACAATGAGCAGTTCTTC
>TRBJ1-3|TRBV5-8|NA|NA
CASSLEPAGGNTIYF
TGTGCCAGCAGCTTGGAACCGGCGGGGGGAAACACCATATATTTT
>TRBJ2-3|TRBV5-1|NA|NA
CASSLARAEDGQYF
TGCGCCAGCAGCTTGGCCCGCGCTGAAGACGGACAGTATTTT
>TRBJ1-2|TRBV7-2|NA|NA
CASSFTQGRYGYTF
TGTGCCAGCAGCTTTACACAGGGACGCTATGGCTACACCTTC
>TRBJ2-3|TRBV6-1|NA|TRBD1
CASSVVQGTFTDTQYF
TGTGCCAGCAGTGTAGTACAGGGGACCTTCACAGATACGCAGTATTTT
>TRBJ2-7|TRBV18|NA|TRBD1
CASSPTGYPAYEQYF
TGTGCCAGCTCACCGACAGGGTACCCTGCCTACGAGCAGTACTTC
>TRBJ2-1|TRBV6-5|NA|NA
CASRGLAFEQFF
TGTGCCAGCAGGGGGCTAGCATTTGAGCAGTTCTTC
>TRBJ2-1|TRBV25-1|NA|NA
CATMGDLVRNEQFF
TGTGCCACCATGGGCGATTTAGTGCGCAATGAGCAGTTCTTC
>TRBJ1-5|TRBV10-2|NA|TRBD1
CASRTGDNQPQHF
TGCGCCAGCAGGACAGGGGACAATCAGCCCCAGCATTTT
>TRBJ2-7|TRBV19|NA|TRBD2
CASTSGGTYEQYF
TGTGCCAGTACTAGCGGGGGGACCTACGAGCAGTACTTC
>TRBJ1-2|TRBV19|NA|TRBD1
CASAMGQGNYGYTF
TGTGCCAGTGCGATGGGACAGGGGAACTATGGCTACACCTTC
>TRBJ1-4|TRBV2|NA|TRBD1
CASSDKGGRANEKLFF
TGTGCCAGCAGTGATAAAGGGGGCAGAGCTAATGAAAAACTGTTTTTT
>TRBJ2-7|TRBV4-1|NA|TRBD2
CASSQPIAGGRRYEQYF
TGCGCCAGCAGCCAACCCATAGCGGGGGGGCGCAGGTACGAGCAGTACTTC
>TRBJ2-5|TRBV5-1|NA|TRBD1
CASSLGTAQETQYF
TGCGCCAGCAGCCTCGGGACAGCTCAAGAGACCCAGTACTTC
>TRBJ2-5|TRBV10-1|NA|NA
CASSRGATEETQYF
TGCGCCAGCAGTCGAGGAGCGACAGAAGAGACCCAGTACTTC
>TRBJ1-5|TRBV6-5|NA|NA
CASSYEPNQPQHF
TGTGCCAGCAGTTACGAGCCCAATCAGCCCCAGCATTTT
>TRBJ1-1|TRBV5-1|NA|NA
CASSPLGVEAFF
TGCGCCAGCAGCCCCCTCGGGGTTGAAGCTTTCTTT
>TRBJ2-1|TRBV20-1|NA|NA
CSARRYNEQFF
TGCAGTGCTAGACGGTACAATGAGCAGTTCTTC
>TRBJ1-1|TRBV15|NA|NA
CATSRAYHTEDTEAFF
TGTGCCACCAGCAGAGCCTATCACACGGAGGACACTGAAGCTTTCTTT
>TRBJ2-7|TRBV5-1|NA|NA
CASSLGDRSYEQYF
TGCGCCAGCAGCTTGGGAGACAGGTCCTACGAGCAGTACTTC
>TRBJ2-3|TRBV28|NA|NA
CASSLMGTDTQYF
TGTGCCAGCAGTTTAATGGGCACAGATACGCAGTATTTT
>TRBJ2-7|TRBV18|NA|TRBD2
CASSLQRGAYEQYF
TGTGCCAGCTCACTCCAGCGGGGTGCCTACGAGCAGTACTTC
>TRBJ2-3|TRBV9|once|NA
CASSVDLGTDTQYF
TGTGCCAGCAGCGTAGACCTAGGCACAGATACGCAGTATTTT
>TRBJ2-1|TRBV30|NA|NA
CAWSVPVVAQFF
TGTGCCTGGAGTGTACCGGTTGTAGCGCAGTTCTTC
>TRBJ1-2|TRBV6-5|once|NA
CASSRRANYGYTF
TGTGCCAGCAGTCGCAGGGCTAACTATGGCTACACCTTC
>TRBJ2-2|TRBV6-1|NA|NA
CASSELGNTGELFF
TGTGCCAGCAGTGAACTAGGGAACACCGGGGAGCTGTTTTTT
>TRBJ2-5|TRBV7-9|NA|NA
CASSPGDLRGETQYF
TGTGCCAGCAGCCCCGGGGACTTAAGAGGGGAGACCCAGTACTTC
>TRBJ1-1|TRBV6-1|NA|NA
CASRAGPRNTEAFF
TGTGCCAGCAGGGCGGGACCCAGGAACACTGAAGCTTTCTTT
>TRBJ2-2|TRBV21-1|NA|NA
CASSKCAGELFF
TGTGCCAGCAGCAAATGCGCCGGGGAGCTGTTTTTT